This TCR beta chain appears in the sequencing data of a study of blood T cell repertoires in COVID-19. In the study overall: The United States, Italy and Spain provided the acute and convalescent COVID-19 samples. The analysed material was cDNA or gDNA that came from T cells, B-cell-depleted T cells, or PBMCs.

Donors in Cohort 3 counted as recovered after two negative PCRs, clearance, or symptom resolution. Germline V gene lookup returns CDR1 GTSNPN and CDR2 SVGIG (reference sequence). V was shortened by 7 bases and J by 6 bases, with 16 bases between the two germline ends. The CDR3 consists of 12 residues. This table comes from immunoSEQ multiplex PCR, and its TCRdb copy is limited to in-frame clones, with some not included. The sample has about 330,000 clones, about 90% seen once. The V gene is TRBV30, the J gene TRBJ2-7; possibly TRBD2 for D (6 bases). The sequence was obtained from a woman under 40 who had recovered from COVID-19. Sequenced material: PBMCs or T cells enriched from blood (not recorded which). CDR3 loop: CAYQVGDFEQYF. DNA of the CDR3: TGTGCCTACCAGGTGGGGGACTTCGAGCAGTACTTC.